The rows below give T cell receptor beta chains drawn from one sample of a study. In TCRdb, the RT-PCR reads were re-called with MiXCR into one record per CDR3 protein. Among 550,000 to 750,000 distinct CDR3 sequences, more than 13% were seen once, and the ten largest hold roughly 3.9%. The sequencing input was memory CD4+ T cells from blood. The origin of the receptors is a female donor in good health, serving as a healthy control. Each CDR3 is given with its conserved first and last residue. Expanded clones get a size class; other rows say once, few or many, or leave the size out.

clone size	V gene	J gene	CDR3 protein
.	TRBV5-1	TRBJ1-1	CASSPAATRNTEAFF
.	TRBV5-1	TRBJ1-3	CASSSMGLDSGNTIYF
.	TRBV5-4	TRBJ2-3	CASSDPSGSDTQYF
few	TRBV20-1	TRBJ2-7	CSAPDRGGYEQYF
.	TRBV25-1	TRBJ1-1	CASTTTGDTEAFF
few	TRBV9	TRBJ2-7	CASSVATGTGVDHEQYF
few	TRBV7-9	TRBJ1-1	CASSSDRGQRTEAFF
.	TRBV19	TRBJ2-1	CASSGGWFVSGSTYNEQFF
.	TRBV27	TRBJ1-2	CASSPTVRPGKDYGYTF
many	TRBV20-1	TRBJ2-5	CSAEAGTNQETQYF
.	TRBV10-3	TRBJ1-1	CAISDRVETEAFF
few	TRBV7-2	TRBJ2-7	CASSFSRDSHEQYF
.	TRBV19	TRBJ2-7	CASTRGAGVYEQYF
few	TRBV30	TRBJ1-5	CAWSRDGAVNQPQHF
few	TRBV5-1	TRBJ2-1	CASSLPRLVSDNEQFF
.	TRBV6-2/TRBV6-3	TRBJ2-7	CASKQGVLPEQYF
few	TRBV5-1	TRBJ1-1	CASSSGWGRMNTEAFF
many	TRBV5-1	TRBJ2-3	CASSLSGPRTDTQYF
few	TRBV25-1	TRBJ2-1	CASSEYGGHNEQFF
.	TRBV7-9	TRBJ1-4	CASSFQQGAGKLFF
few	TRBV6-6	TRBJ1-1	CASTPRGVSGFGTEAFF
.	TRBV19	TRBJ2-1	CASSISGGLNEQFF
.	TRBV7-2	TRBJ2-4	CASSLDRHQAKNIQYF
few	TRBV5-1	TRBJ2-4	CASSLEGGYGNIQYF
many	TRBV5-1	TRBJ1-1	CASSLRDREAFF
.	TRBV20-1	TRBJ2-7	CSARQGAVDEQYF
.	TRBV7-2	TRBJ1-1	CASSRQAGANTEAFF
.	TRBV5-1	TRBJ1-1	CASSFQGGYTEAFF
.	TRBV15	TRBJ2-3	CATSRVQGLLGTDTQYF
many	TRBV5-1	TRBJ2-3	CASRPAPTSGSTDTQYF
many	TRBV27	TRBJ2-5	CASSSRSGLAGVGETQYF
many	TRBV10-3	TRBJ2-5	CAISGLAGEETQYF
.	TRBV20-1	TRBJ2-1	CSAKPKTGYYNEQFF
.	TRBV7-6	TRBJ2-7	CASSPIAGGPYEQYF
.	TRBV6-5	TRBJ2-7	CASWGTGVYEQYF
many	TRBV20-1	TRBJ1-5	CSARDLGNQPQHF
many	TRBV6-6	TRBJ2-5	CASSQSRAQETQYF
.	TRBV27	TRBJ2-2	CASSFGLAPNTGELFF
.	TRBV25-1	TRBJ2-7	CASSEGGGHHYEQYF
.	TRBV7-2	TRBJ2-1	CASSSSGPYNEQFF
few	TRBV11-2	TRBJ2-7	CASSLDGTVSYEQYF
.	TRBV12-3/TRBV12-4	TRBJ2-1	CASSKRENNEQFF
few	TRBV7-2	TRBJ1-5	CASSLGGQGPHQPQHF
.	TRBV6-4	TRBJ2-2	CASSAQVGELFF
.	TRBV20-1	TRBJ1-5	CSAGPGTNQPQHF
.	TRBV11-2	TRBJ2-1	CASSSRDYLLDEQFF
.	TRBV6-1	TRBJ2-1	CASSVQPGLAMNEQFF
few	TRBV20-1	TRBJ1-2	CSASPQPELDNYGYTF
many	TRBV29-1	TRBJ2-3	CSVGQGRVGRATDTQYF
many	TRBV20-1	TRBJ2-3	CSPRDGLTDTQYF
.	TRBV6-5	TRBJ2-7	CASSYSRPYPYEQYF
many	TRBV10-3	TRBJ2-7	CAISDSRTQGSHLSYEQYF
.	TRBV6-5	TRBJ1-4	CASSLRDGNEKLFF
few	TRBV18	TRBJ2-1	CASSFRDSDNEQFF
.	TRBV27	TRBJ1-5	CASSLYTNQPQHF
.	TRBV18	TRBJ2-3	CASSPNRDSSTDTQYF
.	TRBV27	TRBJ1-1	CASRDVYMNTEAFF